This entry lists 10 T cell receptor beta chains sequenced from one sample in a study of technical replicates of blood from several donors (dated by TCRdb to about 2017). The method behind the library was the immunoSEQ multiplex PCR assay. The immuneACCESS repertoire file appears here via TCRdb, limited to in-frame rearrangements. These files lack a portion of the clones; in checked studies, under half of the deficit traces to unresolved V genes, and the cause of the others is not known. The sample table lists more than 60,000 clones, 95% of them with a count of one. Together, the top ten hold 0.25% of the sample. Input material: T cells isolated from PBMCs. The receptors come from a human donor in good health.

This chain connects TRBV2 to TRBJ2-1; 9 bases match TRBD2. CDR1 is SNHLY and CDR2 is FYNNEI in the germline V gene. V was clipped by 6 bases and J by 10 bases; unmatched bases: 13. CDR3 size: 15 residues. The CDR3 loop is CASSPVSGSIGEQFF. CDR3 coding DNA: TGTGCCAGCAGCCCAGTTAGCGGGAGTATCGGGGAGCAGTTCTTC.

V is TRBV25-1 and J is TRBJ1-2; 9 nucleotides match TRBD1. Germline V CDR1 and CDR2: MGHDK, SYGVNS. V dropped 3 bases and J dropped 4; count of bases not matched to a gene: 12. The CDR3 extends over 17 amino acids. CDR3 loop: CASSDRDRESQSYGYTF. DNA of the CDR3: TGTGCCAGCAGTGACCGGGACAGGGAGTCCCAATCCTATGGCTACACCTTC.

This clone has a single count. The chain employs TRBV6-5 and TRBJ2-7; weak D call: TRBD2 (5 bases). CDR1 is MNHEY, CDR2 SVGAGI, per germline. This CDR3 comprises 14 residues. Between the trimmed V and J ends, which lost 6 bases and 4 bases, there was a span of 16 bases. The CDR3 coding sequence is TGTGCCAGCAGCCCCGGTGAGGGAGAATACGAGCAGTACTTC. Translated, it gives CASSPGEGEYEQYF.

The V and J genes are TRBV11-2 and TRBJ2-7; 8 bases align to TRBD2. With V trimmed by 2 bases and J by 4 bases, 10 bases remained unmatched. The CDR3 runs 16 residues. From germline, CDR1 is SGHAT and CDR2 FQNNGV. This CDR3 is CASSLPREGTIYEQYF. Written as DNA, the CDR3 is TGTGCCAGCAGCTTACCACGGGAGGGGACAATTTACGAGCAGTACTTC.

This rearrangement joins TRBV11-2 to TRBJ2-7; perhaps TRBD2 as D (6 bases). Trimming shortened V by 8 bases and J by 4 bases, and 24 bases separated the two germline ends. The CDR3 totals 16 residues. Germline V CDR1 and CDR2: SGHAT, FQNNGV. The CDR3 loop reads CASSLYSGVKKYEQYF. The CDR3 DNA reads TGTGCCAGCTCTCTTTACTCGGGGGTGAAAAAGTACGAGCAGTACTTC. Full variable domain (missing parts from reference TRBV11-2 and TRBJ2-7): EAGVAQSPRYKIIEKRQSVAFWCNPISGHATLYWYQQILGQGPKLLIQFQNNGVVDDSQLPKDRFSAERLKGVDSTLKIQPAKLEDSAVYLCASSLYSGVKKYEQYFGPGTRLTVT.

A single count supports this clone. The rearrangement uses TRBV11-2 and TRBJ2-1; tentative D call: TRBD2 (5 bases). Germline CDR1 and CDR2: SGHAT and FQNNGV. This CDR3 has 13 residues. Between the trimmed V and J ends, which lost 6 bases and 1 base, there was a span of 7 bases. In nucleotides, the CDR3 is TGTGCCAGCAGGGAGGAATCCTACAATGAGCAGTTCTTC. Its translation is CASREESYNEQFF. The full variable domain, rest sourced from reference TRBV11-2 and TRBJ2-1, is EAGVAQSPRYKIIEKRQSVAFWCNPISGHATLYWYQQILGQGPKLLIQFQNNGVVDDSQLPKDRFSAERLKGVDSTLKIQPAKLEDSAVYLCASREESYNEQFFGPGTRLTVL.

This chain links TRBV4-1 with TRBJ2-7; TRBD1 matches 8 bases. V shed 1 base and J 4 bases; nucleotides not matched to a gene: 12. CDR3 length: 17 residues. Germline values: CDR1 MGHRA, CDR2 YSYEKL. The DNA for the CDR3 is TGCGCCAGCAGCCAAGGATGGTCCGGACAGGGCTTATACGAGCAGTACTTC. Protein product: CASSQGWSGQGLYEQYF.

The genes are TRBV13 and TRBJ1-3, with D possibly being TRBD1 (6 bases). The germline V gene encodes CDR1 PRHDT and CDR2 FYEKMQ (reference sequence). The ends were cut back, 4 bases at V and 4 bases at J, with 14 bases in the middle. The CDR3 runs to 15 residues. CDR3 in DNA: TGTGCCAGCAGCTCTCGTCAGGGGTCCGGAAACACCATATATTTT. Encoded protein: CASSSRQGSGNTIYF.

A word on this clone: It is unclear where the CDR3 begins or ends on the DNA, so no DNA is shown, and the CDR3 is as TCRdb lists it. This sequence joins TRBV5-1 and TRBJ2-7; the table's D call of TRBD2 was not tested on the DNA. Germline values: CDR1 SGHRS, CDR2 YFSETQ. Termini included, the CDR3 measures 15 amino acids. The CDR3 loop is CASSFGSGGTYEQYF.

The CDR3 DNA follows: TGTGCCAGCAGTCGAATCCGGGACACACAATTCAACTATGGCTACACCTTC. Its translation: CASSRIRDTQFNYGYTF. The gene calls are TRBV7-8 and TRBJ1-2, with D perhaps matching TRBD1 (6 bases). The germline V gene has CDR1 SGHVS and CDR2 FQNEAQ. The CDR3 totals 17 residues. Trimming took off 6 bases at V and 2 bases at J, with 22 bases between the two ends.